The 15 T cell receptor beta chains below were found in one sample sequenced in a study of blood T cell repertoires in COVID-19. Assay used: immunoSEQ multiplex PCR; TCRdb lists only in-frame clones, some missing. Of approximately 190,000 clones detected, around 83% appear once; the ten largest clones hold around 6.3%. Sequencing used peripheral blood. The receptors stem from a woman aged 40 to 49 with acute or convalescent COVID-19.

The V call is TRBV12-3 or TRBV12-4, the J call TRBJ2-3, with D hard to call. CDR3 length equals 13 residues. V was pared by 6 bases and J by 8 bases, with 15 bases between. The CDR3 DNA sequence: TGTGCCAGCAGCCCCAGTGCGTCAGGTACGCAGTATTTT. It yields the protein CASSPSASGTQYF.

The V and J genes are TRBV7-9 and TRBJ2-7; TRBD1 aligns across 8 bases. Germline V gene data show CDR1 as SEHNR and CDR2 as FQNEAQ (reference sequence). V lost 5 bases and J lost 2; bases outside the gene matches: 8. The CDR3 has 15 amino acids. The CDR3: CASSRMTGAPYEQYF. DNA for the CDR3: TGTGCCAGCAGCCGCATGACAGGGGCACCCTACGAGCAGTACTTC. Full variable domain (remainder filled in from reference TRBV7-9 and TRBJ2-7): DTGVSQNPRHKITKRGQNVTFRCDPISEHNRLYWYRQTLGQGPEFLTYFQNEAQLEKSRLLSDRFSAERPKGSFSTLEIQRTEQGDSAMYLCASSRMTGAPYEQYFGPGTRLTVT.

The gene calls are TRBV7-9 and TRBJ2-7; no definite D call. V was cut by 5 bases and J by 3 bases, with 11 bases left in between. The CDR3 extends over 13 amino acids. The germline V gene has CDR1 SEHNR and CDR2 FQNEAQ (reference sequence). CDR3 region: CASSPPGYYEQYF. The CDR3 DNA follows: TGTGCCAGCAGCCCACCCGGGTACTACGAGCAGTACTTC.

V usage is TRBV19 and J usage is TRBJ2-6; no reliable D call. This CDR3 region has 16 residues. Germline CDR1 and CDR2: LNHDA and SQIVND (reference sequence). Trimming removed 7 bases from V and 0 bases from J, with 13 bases in between. The CDR3, as DNA: TGTGCCAGTAATAAGTTACAGAGCTCTGGGGCCAACGTCCTGACTTTC. Translated: CASNKLQSSGANVLTF.

This clone was found a few times. V and J are TRBV15 and TRBJ2-5, with 10 bases fitting TRBD2. Germline V gene data show CDR1 as LNHNV and CDR2 as YYDKDF (reference sequence). Losses at the gene ends were 5 bases for V and 5 bases for J; bases not matched to a gene: 11. CDR3 length: 16 amino acids. Written as DNA, the CDR3 is TGTGCCACCAGCCGGGGGGAGCGGGGGGGAGTGGAGACCCAGTACTTC. Translation: CATSRGERGGVETQYF.

The J gene is TRBJ1-6, the V gene TRBV6-6, with 9 positions matching TRBD1. This CDR3 contains 18 residues. The V gene end was trimmed by 5 bases and the J gene end by 5 bases; junction bases not matched to a gene: 13. Per the germline V gene, CDR1 is MNHNY and CDR2 is SVGAGI (reference sequence). The CDR3 region has the DNA TGTGCCAGCAGTCTCCGTCCCGGGACAGGGTACCATAATTCACCCCTCCACTTT. It specifies CASSLRPGTGYHNSPLHF.

The CDR3 DNA reads TGCGCCAGCAGCCAAGCCAGGGACAGGGAAGAGACCCAGTACTTC. Translation gives CASSQARDREETQYF. This rearrangement joins TRBV4-1 to TRBJ2-5; 9 bases fit TRBD1. The CDR3 sequence is 15 residues long. V lost 1 base, J lost 3 bases, and 3 bases stayed unmatched. Germline V CDR1 and CDR2: MGHRA, YSYEKL.

This clone has a handful of counts. The chain links TRBV18 to TRBJ1-2; 9 bases are shared with TRBD1. After removal of 3 bases from V and 7 bases from J, the junction contained 6 bases not matched to a gene. This CDR3 has 14 amino acids. The germline CDR1 and CDR2 sequences are KGHSH and LQKENI. The DNA for the CDR3 is TGTGCCAGCTCACCGTCCGGGACAGGGACTGGCTACACCTTC. Amino acid sequence: CASSPSGTGTGYTF.

The rearrangement links TRBV6-2 or TRBV6-3 to TRBJ2-3, with TRBD2 matching 7 bases. Per germline, CDR1 MNHEY and CDR2 SVGEGT. J gave up 1 base and V 4 bases, and 8 bases lay outside the gene matches. The CDR3 has 16 residues. CDR3 protein: CASSSPRESGTDTQYF. In nucleotides, the CDR3 is TGTGCCAGCAGTTCCCCGCGGGAGTCAGGCACAGATACGCAGTATTTT.

CDR3: CASSLAGLAPGELFF. The CDR3 DNA is TGCGCCAGCAGCTTGGCGGGACTAGCGCCCGGGGAGCTGTTTTTT. The J gene is TRBJ2-2, the V gene TRBV5-1; 10 bases line up with TRBD2. V lost 0 bases and J lost 6; bases outside the gene matches: 2. Germline CDR1 is SGHRS and CDR2 is YFSETQ. This CDR3 spans 15 amino acids.

The chain has TRBV2 and TRBJ2-1; perhaps TRBD2 as D (6 bases). There are 15 residues in the CDR3. The V gene's germline CDR1 is SNHLY and CDR2 FYNNEI. Trimming took off 0 bases at V and 4 bases at J, with 10 bases between the two ends. The CDR3 nucleotides read TGTGCCAGCAGTGAAGCGGAGGGCCGGTACAATGAGCAGTTCTTC. As protein: CASSEAEGRYNEQFF.

This chain uses TRBV4-2 with TRBJ1-1; the D is unclear. Germline lookup yields CDR1 LGHNA and CDR2 YNFKEQ. V lost 1 base, J lost 11 bases, and 11 bases lay in between. The CDR3 length is 12 residues. CDR3 loop: CASSQGGRTAFF. The CDR3 nucleotides are TGTGCCAGCAGCCAAGGAGGGAGGACGGCTTTCTTT.

The chain links TRBV6-6 to TRBJ2-6; tentatively, D is TRBD1 (6 bases). This CDR3 is built from 16 residues. V lost 5 bases and J lost 3, with 14 bases in between. Germline V CDR1 and CDR2: MNHNY, SVGAGI (reference sequence). The CDR3 reads CASSRRGIGGANVLTF. The CDR3 bases are TGTGCCAGCAGTCGAAGGGGGATAGGTGGGGCCAACGTCCTGACTTTC.

The chain has TRBV13 and TRBJ1-4; D unresolved. V was cut by 2 bases and J by 11 bases, with 18 bases left in between. The V gene's germline CDR1 is PRHDT and CDR2 FYEKMQ (reference sequence). This CDR3 region has 15 residues. Here the CDR3 reads CASSLYEGDSRKLFF. CDR3 nucleotides: TGTGCCAGCAGCTTATATGAAGGAGATAGCCGGAAACTGTTTTTT. Together with reference TRBV13 and TRBJ1-4, the CDR3 gives the full variable domain: AAGVIQSPRHLIKEKRETATLKCYPIPRHDTVYWYQQGPGQDPQFLISFYEKMQSDKGSIPDRFSAQQFSDYHSELNMSSLELGDSALYFCASSLYEGDSRKLFFGSGTQLSVL.

The chain employs TRBV15 and TRBJ1-5; a possible D gene is TRBD1 (6 bases). V was trimmed by 0 bases and J by 6 bases, leaving 12 bases between them. The CDR3 extends over 15 amino acids. The V gene's germline CDR1 is LNHNV and CDR2 YYDKDF (reference sequence). The DNA for the CDR3 is TGTGCCACCAGCAGAGAGGGGGCGGGAGGTCAGCCCCAGCATTTT. This translates into CATSREGAGGQPQHF.